The TCR beta chain under discussion was sequenced for a study of cytomegalovirus exposure and HLA in healthy donors. This PCR relied on a set of 60 Vbeta primers and 13 Jbeta primers. The assay was immunoSEQ multiplex PCR, and TCRdb's table has in-frame clones only and misses some. The table includes 200,000 or so clones, approximately 84% detected once. Regarding this clone: Relative to the germline gene, one junction end is altered; a read error may explain this.

This TCR came from a woman under 40 in good health and CMV-seropositive. Source material: PBMCs.

CDR3 region: CANSDLDSAQETQYF. The CDR3 region has the DNA TGTGCCAACAGTGACTTAGACAGCGCCCAAGAGACCCAGTACTTC. The chain is built from TRBV6-5 and TRBJ2-5, with a weak D call TRBD1 (5 bases). Per the germline V gene, CDR1 is MNHEY and CDR2 is SVGAGI. This CDR3 is built from 15 residues.